A single sample gave rise to the 28 T cell receptor beta chains below, sequenced in a study of blood T cells in healthy people across ages. Combining a sample-barcoded 5' primer with a J-beta primer mix, a second PCR ran for roughly 6 to 12 cycles. TCRdb itself ran the 5' RACE reads through MiXCR, one entry per CDR3 protein. The repertoire includes about 830,000 distinct CDR3 sequences, roughly 64% of them detected once, and 22% sits in the top ten. Input material: blood. The receptor source for this set is a man aged 25 to 45 in good health.

The chain has TRBV29-1 and TRBJ2-7, with D perhaps TRBD2 (5 bases). The germline V gene encodes CDR1 SQVTM and CDR2 ANQGSEA. The length of the CDR3 is 11 residues. Trimming removed 6 bases at V and 5 bases at J, with 11 bases between. This chain's CDR3 is CSVFARDEQYF. The CDR3 region has the DNA TGCAGCGTATTCGCGAGGGACGAGCAGTACTTC.

V gene TRBV30 combines with J gene TRBJ2-3; no reliable D call. Germline CDR1 reads GTSNPN; CDR2 reads SVGIG (reference sequence). There are 13 residues in the CDR3. V lost 2 bases, J lost 3 bases, and 9 bases lay in between. The CDR3 DNA reads TGTGCCTGGAGTCCCGGCCGTACAGATACGCAGTATTTT. Its protein is CAWSPGRTDTQYF.

The chain has TRBV6-6 and TRBJ2-1; D is perhaps TRBD2 (6 bases). The end of the DNA is better explained by TRBJ2-7, so the J call may be wrong. Per the germline V gene, CDR1 is MNHNY and CDR2 is SVGAGI (reference sequence). The CDR3 covers 15 residues. This chain's CDR3 is CASTDSGREQNEQYF. As DNA, the CDR3 is TGTGCCAGCACCGATAGCGGCCGGGAGCAAAATGAGCAGTACTTC.

The chain joins TRBV14 to TRBJ2-3; weak D call: TRBD1 (5 bases). V was cut by 3 bases and J by 5 bases, with 21 bases left in between. CDR1 and CDR2 from the germline V gene are SGHDN and FVKESK. The CDR3 loop spans 17 amino acids. CDR3 loop: CASSHEQDSTAGDTQYF. DNA of the CDR3: TGTGCCAGCAGCCATGAGCAAGACAGTACAGCAGGAGATACGCAGTATTTT.

This clonotype occurred a few times. The chain carries TRBV7-3 and TRBJ2-5; D is perhaps TRBD2 (5 bases). Between the trimmed V and J ends, which lost 5 bases and 3 bases, there was a span of 16 bases. Germline lookup yields CDR1 SGHTA and CDR2 FQGTGA. This CDR3 is 15 amino acids long. CDR3 sequence: CASSRSAGPKETQYF. The CDR3 DNA reads as TGTGCCAGCAGCAGGTCCGCGGGCCCCAAAGAGACCCAGTACTTC.

The V and J genes are TRBV6-1 and TRBJ1-5; TRBD1 matches at 8 bases. The V segment lost 5 bases and the J segment 6 bases; nucleotides outside the gene matches: 15. This CDR3 contains 17 residues. Germline-derived CDR1 and CDR2 are MNHNS and SASEGT. The CDR3 coding sequence is TGTGCCAGCAGTCGATACCACAGACAGGGGAACAGTCAGCCCCAGCATTTT. It is translated as CASSRYHRQGNSQPQHF.

The chain joins TRBV7-8 to TRBJ2-3; D call uncertain. Trimming left V 11 bases short and J 1 base short, with 13 bases between. The V gene's germline CDR1 is SGHVS and CDR2 FQNEAQ. CDR3 size: 13 residues. CDR3 nucleotides: TGTGCCGGCGGCCCCCCGGGCACAGATACGCAGTATTTT. Translation gives CAGGPPGTDTQYF.

The rearrangement uses TRBV7-2 and TRBJ2-1; no firm D call. The end of the DNA fits TRBJ2-7 better, so the J call may be wrong. This CDR3 region has 15 residues. CDR1 is SGHTA, CDR2 FQGNSA, per germline. The CDR3 here is CASSLAYSSYNEQYF. In DNA form, the CDR3 reads TGTGCCAGCAGCTTGGCCTATAGCTCCTACAATGAGCAGTACTTC.

V gene TRBV28 combines with J gene TRBJ2-1, with 10 nucleotides matching TRBD2. The CDR3 is 16 amino acids. After removal of 7 bases from V and 6 bases from J, the junction contained 12 bases not matched to a gene. Germline V gene lookup returns CDR1 MDHEN and CDR2 SYDVKM. The CDR3 here is CASTSLGPSGSNEQFF. CDR3 coding DNA: TGTGCCAGCACCTCGTTAGGTCCTAGCGGGAGCAATGAGCAGTTCTTC. The full variable domain, rest sourced from reference TRBV28 and TRBJ2-1, is DVKVTQSSRYLVKRTGEKVFLECVQDMDHENMFWYRQDPGLGLRLIYFSYDVKMKEKGDIPEGYSVSREKKERFSLILESASTNQTSMYLCASTSLGPSGSNEQFFGPGTRLTVL.

This chain joins TRBV27 and TRBJ1-5; 7 nucleotides line up with TRBD1. The germline gives CDR1 MNHEY, CDR2 SMNVEV (reference sequence). The CDR3 is 17 amino acids. The ends lost 5 bases at V and 3 bases at J; junction bases unmatched: 13. CDR3 sequence: CASSLRQGPLSNQPQHF. In DNA form, the CDR3 reads TGTGCCAGCAGTCTGAGACAGGGTCCTCTATCCAATCAGCCCCAGCATTTT.

This chain uses TRBV6-6 with TRBJ2-5, with D possibly being TRBD1 or TRBD2 (5 bases each). CDR3 size: 14 residues. Trimming stripped 2 bases from V and 3 bases from J, with 10 bases between. In germline, CDR1 is MNHNY, CDR2 SVGAGI (reference sequence). In DNA, the CDR3 is TGTGCCAGCAGTTACGGGGGAAGTAAAGAGACCCAGTACTTC. Its protein product is CASSYGGSKETQYF.

The genes are TRBV5-1 and TRBJ2-5; D unclear. The CDR3 extends over 15 amino acids. The germline V gene has CDR1 SGHRS and CDR2 YFSETQ. Trimming took off 0 bases at V and 4 bases at J, with 13 bases between the two ends. CDR3 DNA: TGCGCCAGCAGCTTGGCATACTCGAAGGGAGAGACCCAGTACTTC. Its translation is CASSLAYSKGETQYF.

This clonotype appeared once. The chain couples TRBV20-1 to TRBJ2-3, with TRBD2 matching 10 bases. Germline V gene data show CDR1 as DFQATT and CDR2 as SNEGSKA (reference sequence). With 6 bases clipped from V and 2 bases from J, the junction kept 8 bases outside the gene matches. The CDR3 contains 15 residues. The DNA for the CDR3 is TGCAGTGCCAGGACTAGCGGATCCGCCACAGATACGCAGTATTTT. It yields the protein CSARTSGSATDTQYF.

The chain uses TRBV6-2 or TRBV6-3 and TRBJ2-6, with TRBD1 matching 9 bases. V gave up 10 bases and J gave up 2 bases; unmatched junction bases: 6. Germline-derived CDR1 and CDR2 are MNHEY and SVGEGT. The CDR3 has 15 amino acids. CDR3 sequence: CAIGQGKAGANVLTF. The CDR3 coding sequence is TGTGCCATCGGACAGGGGAAAGCTGGGGCCAACGTCCTGACTTTC.

V gene TRBV9 combines with J gene TRBJ1-1; D uncertain. Looked up from germline, CDR1 is SGDLS and CDR2 is YYNGEE. The CDR3 extends over 13 amino acids. V was pared by 4 bases and J by 3 bases, with 10 bases between. The CDR3 DNA is TGTGCCAGCAGCCCATCAGGATACACTGAAGCTTTCTTT. This gives the protein CASSPSGYTEAFF.

At least ten counts were recorded for this clonotype. This chain connects TRBV7-9 to TRBJ2-7; possibly TRBD2 for D (5 bases). Trimming stripped 0 bases from V and 1 base from J, with 10 bases between. Germline V CDR1 and CDR2: SEHNR, FQNEAQ (reference sequence). CDR3 size: 15 residues. Here the CDR3 reads CASSLAAGNSYEQYF. The CDR3 bases are TGTGCCAGCAGCTTAGCAGCCGGGAATTCCTACGAGCAGTACTTC.

The rearrangement uses TRBV20-1 and TRBJ2-7; D gene ambiguous. V was cut by 3 bases and J by 4 bases, with 19 bases left in between. The CDR3 length is 15 residues. Germline V gives CDR1 DFQATT, CDR2 SNEGSKA (reference sequence). In nucleotides, the CDR3 is TGCAGTGCTAGGACCACTCCCGTCCGTGTTTACGAGCAGTACTTC. It encodes CSARTTPVRVYEQYF.

This clonotype was seen a handful of times. This rearrangement joins TRBV29-1 to TRBJ2-5; 7 nucleotides agree with TRBD2. The J call may not be correct, given that the DNA end is closer to TRBJ2-7. In germline, CDR1 is SQVTM, CDR2 ANQGSEA. The CDR3 has 12 amino acids. CDR3 protein: CSVGERDYEQYF. CDR3 DNA: TGCAGCGTTGGGGAGCGGGACTACGAGCAGTACTTC.

The rearrangement links TRBV30 to TRBJ1-2, with D possibly being TRBD1 (6 bases). Trimming took 0 bases from V and 2 from J, leaving 13 bases between them. The CDR3 spans 15 residues. CDR1 GTSNPN and CDR2 SVGIG come from the germline V gene (reference sequence). CDR3 DNA: TGTGCCTGGAGTGTACAATTTCAGGGGAACTATGGCTACACCTTC. Its protein product is CAWSVQFQGNYGYTF.

The rearrangement uses TRBV4-3 and TRBJ2-3, with TRBD1 matching over 7 bases. CDR3 size: 17 residues. V shed 3 bases, J shed 2 bases, and the junction held 11 bases outside the gene matches. Germline assignment: CDR1 LGHNA and CDR2 YSLEER. The CDR3 loop reads CASSHTPGTAITDTQYF. In nucleotides, the CDR3 is TGCGCCAGCAGCCACACTCCCGGGACAGCAATCACAGATACGCAGTATTTT.

Only a few counts were recorded for this clonotype. The V call is TRBV9, the J call TRBJ2-5; 9 nucleotides match TRBD2. Germline CDR1 reads SGDLS; CDR2 reads YYNGEE. The CDR3 totals 16 residues. Trimming removed 3 bases from V and 11 bases from J; junction bases left unmatched: 17. The CDR3 reads CASSATTIAGVNEQYF. DNA for the CDR3: TGTGCCAGCAGCGCGACAACTATAGCGGGAGTGAATGAGCAGTACTTC.

This chain connects TRBV27 to TRBJ2-1, with a weak D call TRBD1 (6 bases). This CDR3 has 13 amino acids. CDR1 is MNHEY and CDR2 is SMNVEV in the germline V gene (reference sequence). Trimming stripped 6 bases from V and 0 bases from J, with 6 bases between. The CDR3 here is CASRDSSYNEQFF. The CDR3 DNA reads TGTGCCAGCAGGGACAGCTCCTACAATGAGCAGTTCTTC.

This sequence joins TRBV7-9 and TRBJ2-7; D ambiguous. The J call is in doubt because the DNA end fits TRBJ2-5 better. From germline, CDR1 is SEHNR and CDR2 FQNEAQ (reference sequence). CDR3 length: 12 amino acids. The CDR3 region has the DNA TGTGCCAGCAGGTCAGAGATGGGGACCCAGTACTTC. Protein sequence: CASRSEMGTQYF.

The V call is TRBV4-3, the J call TRBJ2-1, with 12 bases identical to TRBD2. The CDR3 has 14 residues. V lost 3 bases and J lost 9; bases outside the gene matches: 3. The germline V gene encodes CDR1 LGHNA and CDR2 YSLEER. In DNA, the CDR3 is TGCGCCAGCAGCCATGGACTAGCGGGACCTGAGCAGTTCTTC. It specifies CASSHGLAGPEQFF.

A few counts support this clonotype. V and J are TRBV20-1 and TRBJ2-5, with 9 nucleotides matching TRBD2. V was pared by 0 bases and J by 5 bases, with 7 bases of the junction left unmatched. The CDR3 is 15 amino acids. CDR1 and CDR2 from the germline V gene are DFQATT and SNEGSKA (reference sequence). In nucleotides, the CDR3 is TGCAGTGCTAGAGACGTCCCTCTAGCGGGGGAGACCCAGTACTTC. Translation: CSARDVPLAGETQYF.

CDR3: CASTDTTFYGYTF. CDR3 DNA: TGTGCCAGCACCGACACGACCTTCTATGGCTACACCTTC. V gene TRBV5-8 combines with J gene TRBJ1-2, with D hard to call. Germline lookup yields CDR1 SGHTS and CDR2 YDEGEE. V shed 6 bases and J shed 4 bases, with 13 bases lying between them. This CDR3 is 13 amino acids long. Variable domain in full (rest from reference TRBV5-8 and TRBJ1-2): EAGVTQSPTHLIKTRGQQATLRCSPISGHTSVYWYQQALGLGLQFLLWYDEGEERNRGNFPPRFSGRQFPNYSSELNVNALELEDSALYLCASTDTTFYGYTFGSGTRLTVV.

The chain is built from TRBV20-1 and TRBJ2-1; 7 nucleotides match TRBD2. Germline V gene sequence: CDR1 DFQATT, CDR2 SNEGSKA (reference sequence). The CDR3 extends over 14 amino acids. V trimming: 6 bases; J trimming: 4 bases; junction bases outside the gene matches: 9. The CDR3 here is CSAAGVRGYNEQFF. CDR3 DNA sequence: TGCAGTGCGGCAGGCGTGCGGGGGTACAATGAGCAGTTCTTC.

The gene calls are TRBV7-2 and TRBJ2-7, with 10 bases identical to TRBD2. J was trimmed by 2 bases and V by 5 bases; bases with no gene match: 9. In germline, CDR1 is SGHTA, CDR2 FQGNSA. The CDR3 covers 16 residues. CDR3 DNA: TGTGCCAGCAGCGCGAGGGGGACTAGCGTCACCTACGAGCAGTACTTC. It codes for CASSARGTSVTYEQYF. Filled out from reference TRBV7-2 and TRBJ2-7, the complete variable domain reads GAGVSQSPSNKVTEKGKDVELRCDPISGHTALYWYRQSLGQGLEFLIYFQGNSAPDKSGLPSDRFSAERTGGSVSTLTIQRTQQEDSAVYLCASSARGTSVTYEQYFGPGTRLTVT.